These 29 T cell receptor beta chains originate from one sample sequenced in a study of blood T cell repertoires in COVID-19. Sequenced by immunoSEQ multiplex PCR; TCRdb stores in-frame clones only, minus some. The table shows roughly 140,000 clones, with 70% to 90% occurring only once. The sequenced sample consisted of peripheral blood. These receptors all stem from an older woman with COVID-19, enrolled during active disease.

The J gene is TRBJ1-1, the V gene TRBV18; D ambiguous. Between the trimmed V and J ends, which lost 1 base and 2 bases, there was a span of 8 bases. Germline V gene lookup returns CDR1 KGHSH and CDR2 LQKENI. The CDR3 covers 14 residues. DNA of the CDR3: TGTGCCAGCTCACCACGGAGGGTCAACACTGAAGCTTTCTTT. Translating it yields CASSPRRVNTEAFF. Filled out from reference TRBV18 and TRBJ1-1, the complete variable domain reads NAGVMQNPRHLVRRRGQEARLRCSPMKGHSHVYWYRQLPEEGLKFMVYLQKENIIDESGMPKERFSAEFPKEGPSILRIQQVVRGDSAAYFCASSPRRVNTEAFFGQGTRLTVV.

V usage is TRBV5-1 and J usage is TRBJ1-5; TRBD1 might be the D (5 bases). The CDR3 consists of 14 residues. CDR1 is SGHRS and CDR2 is YFSETQ in the germline V gene. The V end lost 2 bases, the J end lost 5 bases, and 11 bases lay between the germline ends. CDR3 loop: CASSLMGGDQPQHF. CDR3 nucleotide sequence: TGCGCCAGCAGCTTAATGGGGGGGGATCAGCCCCAGCATTTT.

V is TRBV5-1 and J is TRBJ1-1; TRBD1 aligns across 10 bases. The CDR3 length is 15 residues. CDR1 is SGHRS, CDR2 YFSETQ, per germline. V shed 4 bases, J shed 5 bases, and the junction held 8 bases outside the gene matches. In DNA form, the CDR3 reads TGCGCCAGCAGCGGACGACAGGGGGCAGGAACTGAAGCTTTCTTT. Residues: CASSGRQGAGTEAFF.

The J gene is TRBJ2-1, the V gene TRBV6-5, with 10 positions matching TRBD1. The J segment lost 4 bases and the V segment lost 4 bases, leaving 1 base of the junction unmatched. The CDR3 sequence is 14 residues long. Germline CDR1 is MNHEY and CDR2 is SVGAGI. CDR3 in DNA: TGTGCCAGCAGTTGGGACAGGGGATACAATGAGCAGTTCTTC. Translation gives CASSWDRGYNEQFF.

The chain uses TRBV5-1 and TRBJ2-7; no definite D call. Looked up from germline, CDR1 is SGHRS and CDR2 is YFSETQ. This CDR3 region has 13 residues. V was pared by 4 bases and J by 0 bases, with 8 bases between. The CDR3 nucleotides read TGCGCCAGCAGCGCTACAGTCTCCTACGAGCAGTACTTC. This codes for CASSATVSYEQYF. Combining the CDR3 with reference TRBV5-1 and TRBJ2-7 gives the whole variable domain KAGVTQTPRYLIKTRGQQVTLSCSPISGHRSVSWYQQTPGQGLQFLFEYFSETQRNKGNFPGRFSGRQFSNSRSEMNVSTLELGDSALYLCASSATVSYEQYFGPGTRLTVT.

This chain uses TRBV12-5 with TRBJ1-6; no definite D call. Germline CDR1 is LGHNT and CDR2 is FRNRAP. The ends were cut back, 7 bases at V and 7 bases at J, with 14 bases in the middle. The CDR3 runs 14 residues. The CDR3 spells CASAPGGDNSPLHF. The CDR3 coding sequence is TGTGCTAGTGCCCCGGGAGGAGACAATTCACCCCTCCACTTT.

The chain uses TRBV27 and TRBJ2-2; D is uncertain. The ends were cut back, 8 bases at V and 7 bases at J, with 20 bases in the middle. Germline CDR1 reads MNHEY; CDR2 reads SMNVEV (reference sequence). This CDR3 has 15 residues. CDR3 loop: CASRFSRLVNGELFF. CDR3 DNA: TGTGCCAGCCGCTTTTCACGACTGGTTAACGGGGAGCTGTTTTTT.

V usage is TRBV6-2 or TRBV6-3 and J usage is TRBJ1-2; D is perhaps TRBD1 (6 bases). The CDR3 extends over 15 amino acids. Per germline, CDR1 MNHEY and CDR2 SVGEGT. Trimming shortened V by 0 bases and J by 8 bases, and 16 bases separated the two germline ends. For the CDR3, the DNA is TGTGCCAGCAGTTACTCGGGGGCTGGATTAGGCGGCTACACCTTC. Translation gives CASSYSGAGLGGYTF.

The chain links TRBV9 to TRBJ2-1, with D maybe TRBD2 (5 bases). There are 14 residues in the CDR3. Trimming pared 0 bases from V and 1 base from J, leaving 5 bases between. Germline CDR1 reads SGDLS; CDR2 reads YYNGEE. As DNA, the CDR3 is TGTGCCAGCAGCGTAGGGACTTCCTACAATGAGCAGTTCTTC. Its translation is CASSVGTSYNEQFF.

In its sample, this clone was seen a few times. The J gene is TRBJ1-5, the V gene TRBV10-3, with no clear D. Trimming pared 3 bases from V and 7 bases from J, leaving 16 bases between. The CDR3 totals 15 residues. CDR1 is ENHRY and CDR2 is SYGVKD in the germline V gene. This CDR3 is CAISDRKDTQQPQHF. The DNA of the CDR3 is TGTGCCATCAGTGACCGGAAAGACACCCAACAGCCCCAGCATTTT.

This clone was detected once. This chain links TRBV19 with TRBJ1-5; D unresolved. Looked up from germline, CDR1 is LNHDA and CDR2 is SQIVND (reference sequence). CDR3 length: 13 residues. The V end was cut by 8 bases, the J end by 4 bases, with 12 bases between. CDR3 sequence: CASADAGNQPQHF. In nucleotides, the CDR3 is TGTGCCAGTGCAGACGCCGGGAATCAGCCCCAGCATTTT.

J is TRBJ1-4 and V is TRBV5-4; D possibly corresponds to TRBD1 (6 bases). Germline-derived CDR1 and CDR2 are SGHNT and YYREEE (reference sequence). The CDR3 runs to 16 residues. Trimming cost V 1 base and J 3 bases, with 13 bases left between them. CDR3 residues: CASSLTTGNPNEKLFF. As DNA, the CDR3 is TGTGCCAGCAGCTTGACAACAGGGAATCCTAATGAAAAACTGTTTTTT.

The V and J genes are TRBV6-5 and TRBJ2-3; the match to TRBD2 covers 8 bases. This CDR3 is built from 15 residues. The germline CDR1 and CDR2 sequences are MNHEY and SVGAGI. V shed 5 bases, J shed 2 bases, and the junction held 6 bases outside the gene matches. CDR3 residues: CASSMGGGPTDTQYF. CDR3 in DNA: TGTGCCAGCAGTATGGGCGGGGGGCCCACAGATACGCAGTATTTT.

This clone turned up a few times. V usage is TRBV12-2 and J usage is TRBJ2-7; the table's D call, TRBD2, has no DNA check behind it. TRBV12-2 is a pseudogene segment. The length of the CDR3 is 14 residues. The CDR3 DNA reads TGTGCAAGTCGCTCCGGGGGGACGAAGGACGAGCAGTACTTC. Translated: CASRSGGTKDEQYF.

The chain combines TRBV6-1 with TRBJ2-2, with a possible D match to TRBD1 (6 bases). CDR3 length equals 19 residues. The V and J ends lost 4 bases and 5 bases respectively, with 26 bases between them. Germline V CDR1 and CDR2: MNHNS, SASEGT. CDR3 in amino acids: CASSVAGSGAIVTTGELFF. For the CDR3, the DNA is TGTGCCAGCAGTGTTGCAGGGTCAGGGGCCATTGTTACTACCGGGGAGCTGTTTTTT.

This clone appeared a single time. The genes are TRBV19 and TRBJ2-1; TRBD2 might be the D (7 bases). This CDR3 spans 14 amino acids. Germline lookup yields CDR1 LNHDA and CDR2 SQIVND (reference sequence). Trimming removed 6 bases at V and 5 bases at J, with 14 bases between. The CDR3 nucleotides read TGTGCCAGTAGAAGGGGGGGCATCGACAATGAGCAGTTCTTC. This codes for CASRRGGIDNEQFF.

This chain joins TRBV7-3 and TRBJ1-2; 9 positions match TRBD1. This CDR3 comprises 16 residues. Trimming removed 5 bases from V and 6 bases from J; junction bases left unmatched: 13. The germline gives CDR1 SGHTA, CDR2 FQGTGA. CDR3 nucleotides: TGTGCCAGCAGCCCCCTGGCCAGGGGACAGGGACATGGCTACACCTTC. This encodes CASSPLARGQGHGYTF.

V usage is TRBV4-2 and J usage is TRBJ2-7; 7 nucleotides line up with TRBD2. V lost 1 base, J lost 6 bases, and 3 bases stayed unmatched. This CDR3 is 13 amino acids long. Germline V CDR1 and CDR2: LGHNA, YNFKEQ. The CDR3 DNA reads TGTGCCAGCAGCCAAGGAGGGAGGGTCGAGCAGTACTTC. Translated, it gives CASSQGGRVEQYF.

The chain is built from TRBV2 and TRBJ1-5; possibly TRBD1 for D (6 bases). The CDR3 spans 15 residues. In germline, CDR1 is SNHLY, CDR2 FYNNEI. Trimming removed 3 bases at V and 6 bases at J, with 15 bases between. The CDR3 sequence: CASSEFGGAGQPQHF. In DNA, the CDR3 is TGTGCCAGCAGTGAGTTTGGGGGGGCTGGTCAGCCCCAGCATTTT.

The rearrangement uses TRBV3-1 (or the pseudogene TRBV3-2) and TRBJ2-3; no firm D call. Germline V gives CDR1 LGHDT, CDR2 YNNKEL (reference sequence). Trimming pared 3 bases from V and 6 bases from J, leaving 16 bases between. This CDR3 is 15 amino acids long. The CDR3, as DNA: TGTGCCAGCAGCCACCATACCCCCCCCGGGGATACGCAGTATTTT. As protein: CASSHHTPPGDTQYF.

The V call is TRBV5-4, the J call TRBJ2-7; tentatively, D is TRBD2 (5 bases). Per germline, CDR1 SGHNT and CDR2 YYREEE (reference sequence). This CDR3 spans 15 amino acids. Trimming removed 4 bases at V and 2 bases at J, with 16 bases between. The CDR3: CASSLGRTGAYEQYF. In nucleotides, the CDR3 is TGTGCCAGCAGCCTTGGAAGGACCGGGGCCTACGAGCAGTACTTC.

The chain joins TRBV3-1 (or the pseudogene TRBV3-2) to TRBJ1-1; no clear D. CDR1 is LGHDT, CDR2 YNNKEL, per germline (reference sequence). The ends were cut back, 0 bases at V and 3 bases at J, with 11 bases in the middle. The CDR3 has 15 amino acids. CDR3 DNA: TGTGCCAGCAGCCAAGAGTCTCGGTCGGACACTGAAGCTTTCTTT. Translated: CASSQESRSDTEAFF.

The CDR3 region has the DNA TGTGCCAGCGGCATGACAGGGGCTAGCAATCAGCCCCAGCATTTT. The encoded protein is CASGMTGASNQPQHF. The chain recombines TRBV6-5 with TRBJ1-5; 8 nucleotides line up with TRBD1. The germline gives CDR1 MNHEY, CDR2 SVGAGI. There are 15 residues in the CDR3. The ends lost 8 bases at V and 0 bases at J; junction bases unmatched: 6.

In this sample, this clone turned up once. This chain connects TRBV20-1 to TRBJ2-1; no firm D call. This CDR3 contains 14 residues. In germline, CDR1 is DFQATT, CDR2 SNEGSKA (reference sequence). The V end lost 3 bases, the J end lost 0 bases, and 9 bases lay between the germline ends. The CDR3 region is CSASDPSSYNEQFF. The CDR3 DNA follows: TGCAGTGCTAGTGATCCGAGCTCCTACAATGAGCAGTTCTTC.

This clone was recorded at least ten times. J is TRBJ1-1 and V is TRBV6-5; possibly TRBD1 for D (5 bases). There are 13 residues in the CDR3. V shed 2 bases and J shed 2 bases, with 6 bases lying between them. Germline CDR1 is MNHEY and CDR2 is SVGAGI. In DNA form, the CDR3 reads TGTGCCAGCAGTTACGACAGAAACACTGAAGCTTTCTTT. As protein: CASSYDRNTEAFF.

The rearrangement joins TRBV5-8 to TRBJ2-3; 7 nucleotides align to TRBD1. The V gene end was trimmed by 2 bases and the J gene end by 5 bases; junction bases not matched to a gene: 5. The CDR3 has 14 residues. Germline CDR1 and CDR2: SGHTS and YDEGEE. CDR3 in DNA: TGTGCCAGCAGCTTAGGGGGCTCGGGAGATACGCAGTATTTT. Its translation is CASSLGGSGDTQYF.

This clone was seen just once. J is TRBJ2-6 and V is TRBV4-1, with D maybe TRBD1 (5 bases). CDR3 length: 19 amino acids. V was cut by 0 bases and J by 0 bases, with 15 bases left in between. Germline V gene data show CDR1 as MGHRA and CDR2 as YSYEKL. The CDR3 spells CASSQDLGRVLSGANVLTF. The CDR3 bases are TGCGCCAGCAGCCAAGATTTGGGCAGGGTCCTCTCTGGGGCCAACGTCCTGACTTTC.

This chain links TRBV3-1 (or the pseudogene TRBV3-2) with TRBJ2-5; 10 bases are a match to TRBD1. J lost 2 bases, V lost 4 bases, and 4 bases had no gene match. Germline CDR1 is LGHDT and CDR2 is YNNKEL (reference sequence). The length of the CDR3 is 15 residues. As DNA, the CDR3 is TGTGCCAGCAGCCTCCGGGACAGGGGACAAGAGACCCAGTACTTC. Protein: CASSLRDRGQETQYF.

The V and J genes are TRBV15 and TRBJ1-3; 8 nucleotides agree with TRBD1. Germline trimming cut 1 base from V and 7 bases from J; bases unmatched to any gene: 3. The CDR3 loop spans 14 amino acids. Germline CDR1 and CDR2: LNHNV and YYDKDF (reference sequence). The CDR3: CATSRGDRSNTIYF. The CDR3 coding sequence is TGTGCCACCAGCAGAGGGGACAGGAGTAACACCATATATTTT.